The 13 T cell receptor beta chains given below trace back to one sample, sequenced in a study of blood T cell repertoires in COVID-19. The assay was immunoSEQ multiplex PCR, and TCRdb's table has in-frame clones only and misses some. The sample yields a few hundred thousand clones, roughly 90% seen once. Sequenced: PBMCs or T cells enriched from blood (not recorded which). These receptors were obtained from a woman between 25 and 40 years old who had recovered from COVID-19.

V is TRBV7-2 and J is TRBJ2-7; TRBD1 matches 8 bases. V lost 2 bases and J lost 5; bases outside the gene matches: 2. The CDR3 is 13 residues long. Germline CDR1 is SGHTA and CDR2 is FQGNSA. The CDR3 DNA sequence: TGTGCCAGCAGCTTATTACAGGGGGACGAGCAGTACTTC. Its protein is CASSLLQGDEQYF. Combining the CDR3 with reference TRBV7-2 and TRBJ2-7 gives the whole variable domain GAGVSQSPSNKVTEKGKDVELRCDPISGHTALYWYRQSLGQGLEFLIYFQGNSAPDKSGLPSDRFSAERTGGSVSTLTIQRTQQEDSAVYLCASSLLQGDEQYFGPGTRLTVT.

The chain links TRBV5-1 to TRBJ2-2; 11 bases agree with TRBD2. Looked up from germline, CDR1 is SGHRS and CDR2 is YFSETQ. The CDR3 covers 15 residues. J was trimmed by 7 bases and V by 4 bases; bases with no gene match: 6. The CDR3 region has the DNA TGCGCCAGCAGCCAGACTAGCGGGACGGGCGGGGAGCTGTTTTTT. Translation: CASSQTSGTGGELFF.

The V and J genes are TRBV4-1 and TRBJ2-5; D might be TRBD2 (6 bases). V gave up 2 bases and J gave up 4 bases, with 20 bases separating them. Per the germline V gene, CDR1 is MGHRA and CDR2 is YSYEKL. CDR3 length: 17 residues. CDR3 sequence (DNA): TGCGCCAGCAGCCAACGATTAAACCTCGGGGGAGGAGAGACCCAGTACTTC. Encoded protein: CASSQRLNLGGGETQYF.

V gene TRBV9 combines with J gene TRBJ1-4; 8 nucleotides line up with TRBD1. The V gene's germline CDR1 is SGDLS and CDR2 YYNGEE. The CDR3 totals 17 residues. With 3 bases clipped from V and 5 bases from J, the junction kept 12 bases outside the gene matches. The CDR3 spells CASSEHRETGENEKLFF. The CDR3 DNA sequence: TGTGCCAGCAGCGAACACCGTGAGACAGGGGAAAATGAAAAACTGTTTTTT.

This chain links TRBV6-2 or TRBV6-3 with TRBJ2-1; 7 bases are a match to TRBD2. This CDR3 contains 13 residues. CDR1 MNHEY and CDR2 SVGEGT come from the germline V gene. Losses at the gene ends were 5 bases for V and 6 bases for J; bases not matched to a gene: 4. CDR3 sequence: CASSAAGINEQFF. The CDR3 DNA follows: TGTGCCAGCAGTGCAGCGGGGATCAATGAGCAGTTCTTC.

V and J are TRBV3-1 (or the pseudogene TRBV3-2) and TRBJ2-7; D gene ambiguous. The CDR3 is 15 amino acids. Between the trimmed V and J ends, which lost 0 bases and 2 bases, there was a span of 11 bases. Germline V gives CDR1 LGHDT, CDR2 YNNKEL (reference sequence). The DNA for the CDR3 is TGTGCCAGCAGCCAAGAATCGGTCGGTACCTACGAGCAGTACTTC. Translation gives CASSQESVGTYEQYF.

A note on this clone: Other nucleotide sequences in the sample specify the same CDR3. CDR3 residues: CASRQGSPLHF. CDR3 DNA sequence: TGTGCCAGCAGACAGGGCTCACCCCTCCACTTT. The chain carries TRBV2 and TRBJ1-6; possibly TRBD1 for D (6 bases). Germline assignment: CDR1 SNHLY and CDR2 FYNNEI. This CDR3 has 11 residues. Trimming shortened V by 6 bases and J by 10 bases, and 7 bases separated the two germline ends.

CDR3 region: CASSSIAGVVGELFF. The CDR3, as DNA: TGTGCCAGCAGCTCTATAGCGGGAGTGGTCGGGGAGCTGTTTTTT. The chain is built from TRBV11-2 and TRBJ2-2; TRBD2 aligns across 9 bases. The CDR3 runs 15 residues. Germline V gene data show CDR1 as SGHAT and CDR2 as FQNNGV. The V and J ends lost 4 bases and 7 bases, in that order; junction bases with no gene match: 7.

The rearrangement links TRBV27 to TRBJ2-7; 9 bases map to TRBD1. V trimming: 9 bases; J trimming: 0 bases; junction bases outside the gene matches: 3. The CDR3 is 13 residues long. Germline CDR1 is MNHEY and CDR2 is SMNVEV (reference sequence). The CDR3 DNA reads as TGTGCCAGTTCGACAGGGGGCTCCTACGAGCAGTACTTC. It codes for CASSTGGSYEQYF.

In its sample, this clone was seen once. The genes are TRBV5-4 and TRBJ2-1; 9 nucleotides agree with TRBD2. Germline assignment: CDR1 SGHNT and CDR2 YYREEE (reference sequence). The CDR3 is 15 residues long. J lost 6 bases, V lost 1 base, and 5 bases had no gene match. CDR3: CASSLFGTSLNEQFF. The DNA for the CDR3 is TGTGCCAGCAGCTTGTTTGGGACTAGCCTCAATGAGCAGTTCTTC.

V gene TRBV1 combines with J gene TRBJ2-1; the listed D gene, TRBD2, was not tested against the DNA. TRBV1 constitutes a pseudogene. The length of the CDR3 is 16 residues. The CDR3, as DNA: TGCACCAGCAGCCAAGAAGCGGGGGGGGAAAACAATGAGCAGTTCTTC. Protein: CTSSQEAGGENNEQFF.

This clone has only one observation. This chain uses TRBV4-1 with TRBJ1-2; D is perhaps TRBD1 (6 bases). V lost 0 bases, J lost 3 bases, and 8 bases lay in between. CDR3 length: 14 amino acids. Germline values: CDR1 MGHRA, CDR2 YSYEKL. CDR3 in DNA: TGCGCCAGCAGCCAAGAGAGACAGGACTATGGCTACACCTTC. Its translation is CASSQERQDYGYTF.

This clone appeared a single time. V gene TRBV23-1 combines with J gene TRBJ1-2; D call uncertain. TRBV23-1 is marked as an open reading frame, function uncertain. V lost 8 bases and J lost 2, with 12 bases in between. CDR3 length: 13 residues. The CDR3: CASLIYPNYGYTF. The CDR3 bases are TGCGCCAGCCTAATCTATCCCAACTATGGCTACACCTTC.